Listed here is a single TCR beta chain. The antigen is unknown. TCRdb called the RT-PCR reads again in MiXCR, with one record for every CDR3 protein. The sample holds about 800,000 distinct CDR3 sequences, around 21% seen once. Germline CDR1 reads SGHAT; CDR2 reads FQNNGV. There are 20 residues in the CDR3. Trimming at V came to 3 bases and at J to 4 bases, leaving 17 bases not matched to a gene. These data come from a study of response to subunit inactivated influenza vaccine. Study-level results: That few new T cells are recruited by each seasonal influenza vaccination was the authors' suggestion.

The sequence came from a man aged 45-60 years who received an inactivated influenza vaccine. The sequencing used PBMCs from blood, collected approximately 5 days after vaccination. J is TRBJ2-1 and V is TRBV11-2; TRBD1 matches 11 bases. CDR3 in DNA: TGTGCCAGCAGCTTGCCATTACACCATCCCGGGACAGGGGGGTACAATGAGCAGTTCTTC. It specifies CASSLPLHHPGTGGYNEQFF.